This record concerns one T cell receptor (beta chain) sequence. This CDR3 has 12 residues. V lost 6 bases and J lost 2, with 8 bases in between. CDR1 is MNHEY and CDR2 is SVGAGI in the germline V gene. The data belong to a study of CD8+ T cells in alopecia areata. Sequencing templates came from extracted RNA that was reverse transcribed into cDNA. This table comes from immunoSEQ multiplex PCR, and its TCRdb copy is limited to in-frame clones, with some not included. Counted here are around 80,000 clones, roughly half occurring once; the ten biggest clones make up around 5.7%. This clonotype was sampled from a human donor with alopecia areata. Input material: NKG2D-high CD8+ T cells sorted from blood. The chain employs TRBV6-5 and TRBJ2-7; D gene ambiguous. DNA of the CDR3: TGTGCCAGCAGCGGCAGCCCCTACGAGCAGTACTTC. Amino acids: CASSGSPYEQYF.